What follows describes a single T cell receptor beta chain. In this sample, this clonotype turned up many times. The target of this receptor is not known. Base qualities are not recorded, but no much larger clone differs from it by a single base. Explained via the paper, the time point label denotes: blood at routine non-recurrence follow-up after resection. For TCR sequencing, whole RNA was extracted from tumor and nontumor lung tissue, or from cryopreserved PBMC samples, and no cell sorting was done. Only patients for whom sufficient RNA was available from at least two tumor regions were selected for TCR sequencing. The CDR3 goes from the cysteine to the phenylalanine over 14 residues. Only the CDR3 portion is preserved as DNA: 42 bases, with reading frame beginning at the first base. CDR1 KGHSH and CDR2 LQKENI were looked up in the germline V gene. V is cut by 0 bases and J by 0 bases, and the space between the germline ends is 5 bases.

The data are from a study of spatial heterogeneity in lung cancer (dated by TCRdb to about 2019). Turning to the overall study: Donors were around 69 patients with early-stage, untreated non-small cell lung cancer from the lung TRACERx cohort. Follow-up PBMC samples were sequenced whenever the samples were available, and the median time to follow-up was around two years after resection. Beta-chain transcripts were consistently detected in greater numbers than alpha-chain transcripts, which likely reflects a higher abundance of beta-chain transcripts. In the raw uncorrected reads, each unique combination of TCR and UMI appeared more than ten times on average. In non-small cell lung cancer, the study made a quantitative comparison of TCR alpha and beta repertoires among multiple tumor regions, matched nontumor lung and blood. Nonsynonymous mutation counts, determined by whole-exome sequencing of tumor tissue, were related to features of the TCR repertoire. Both alpha and beta chains were TCR-sequenced in samples taken at surgery, namely 220 tumor regions, approximately 63 matched nontumor lung samples and about 54 PBMC samples.

Study-level results and caveats: Ubiquitous expanded tumor TCRs were found in blood more often at tumor resection than at routine follow-up. Only about 15 patients were included in comparisons of baseline and follow-up blood repertoires. Additional single-cell paired TCR alpha and beta sequencing was considered necessary to confirm, at a functional level, the hypothesis that regional TCRs recognize regional mutations.

The library was generated by 5' RACE. The data were produced on a NextSeq 500. The TCR library protocol attached a unique molecular identifier to each TCR cDNA molecule to allow correction of PCR and sequencing errors. The original methods were these. Decombinator tools were used for TCR identification, UMI-based error correction and CDR3 extraction. TCRs above a frequency of 2 per 1,000, corresponding to the top 1% of the tumor frequency distribution, were defined as expanded. Rényi diversity was computed with the R vegan package after subsampling each repertoire 100 times to 5,000 TCRs. CDR3 similarity networks were built from amino acid triplet string-kernel similarity, connecting CDR3s with pairwise similarity above 0.82. Starting from the raw public reads, TCRdb applied fastp trimming at Q25, assembled clones with MiXCR and retained in-frame beta chains. A single entry per CDR3 protein holds the most common genes and DNA from its merged rows. What appears here as the V and J calls and clone size reflects TCRdb's work, not the paper's. For this sample there are roughly 120,000 distinct CDR3 sequences; more than 10% appear just once. The top ten clones comprise roughly 15% of the sample.

This chain is built from TRBV18 and TRBJ1-1; a confident D gene designation cannot be given. The receptor's source is a male donor with early-stage non-small cell lung cancer. This sample comprised PBMCs, obtained at follow-up. The DNA reads as follows: TGTGCCAGCTCACCACCCAACGTGAACACTGAAGCTTTCTTT. The resulting protein is CASSPPNVNTEAFF.